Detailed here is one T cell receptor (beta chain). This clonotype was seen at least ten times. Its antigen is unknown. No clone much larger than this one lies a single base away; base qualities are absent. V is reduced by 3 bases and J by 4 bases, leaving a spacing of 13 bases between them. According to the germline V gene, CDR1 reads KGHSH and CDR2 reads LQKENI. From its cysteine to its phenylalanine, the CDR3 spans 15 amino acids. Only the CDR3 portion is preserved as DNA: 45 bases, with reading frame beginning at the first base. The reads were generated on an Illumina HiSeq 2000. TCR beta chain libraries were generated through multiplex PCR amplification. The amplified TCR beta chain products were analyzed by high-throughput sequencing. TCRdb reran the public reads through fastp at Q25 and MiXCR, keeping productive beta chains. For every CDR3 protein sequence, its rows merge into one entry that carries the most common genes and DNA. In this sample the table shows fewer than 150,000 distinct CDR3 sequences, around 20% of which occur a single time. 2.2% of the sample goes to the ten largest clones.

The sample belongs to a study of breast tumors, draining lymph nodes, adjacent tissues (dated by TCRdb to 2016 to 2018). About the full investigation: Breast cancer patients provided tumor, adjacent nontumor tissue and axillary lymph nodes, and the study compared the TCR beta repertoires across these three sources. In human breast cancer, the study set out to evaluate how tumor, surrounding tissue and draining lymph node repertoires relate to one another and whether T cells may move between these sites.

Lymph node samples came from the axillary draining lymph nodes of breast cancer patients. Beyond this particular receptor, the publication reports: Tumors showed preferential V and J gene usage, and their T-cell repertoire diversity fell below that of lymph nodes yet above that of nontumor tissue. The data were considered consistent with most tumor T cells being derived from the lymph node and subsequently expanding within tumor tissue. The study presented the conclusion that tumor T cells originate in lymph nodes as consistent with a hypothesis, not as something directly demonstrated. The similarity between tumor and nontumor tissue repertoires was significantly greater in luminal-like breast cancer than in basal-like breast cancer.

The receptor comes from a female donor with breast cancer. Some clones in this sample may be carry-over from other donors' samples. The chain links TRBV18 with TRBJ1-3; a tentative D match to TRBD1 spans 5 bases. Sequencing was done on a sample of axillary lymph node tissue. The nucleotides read TGTGCCAGCTCACCCGTCCGGGGCGCAGGAAACACCATATATTTT. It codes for CASSPVRGAGNTIYF.